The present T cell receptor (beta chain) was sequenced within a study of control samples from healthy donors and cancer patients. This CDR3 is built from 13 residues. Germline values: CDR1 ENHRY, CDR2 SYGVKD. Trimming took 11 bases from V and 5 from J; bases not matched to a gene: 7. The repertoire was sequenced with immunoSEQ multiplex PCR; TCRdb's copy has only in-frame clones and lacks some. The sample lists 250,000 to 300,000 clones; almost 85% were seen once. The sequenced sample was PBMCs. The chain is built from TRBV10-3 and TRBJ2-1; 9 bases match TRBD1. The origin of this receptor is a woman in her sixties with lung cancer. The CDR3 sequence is CASQGATNNEQFF. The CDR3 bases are TGTGCCTCACAGGGGGCGACCAACAATGAGCAGTTCTTC.